The text below deals with one TCR beta chain. Antigen unknown. Trimming cost V 5 bases and J 7 bases; bases outside gene matches: 6. The CDR3 is made up of 14 amino acids. Germline V gene data show CDR1 as WNHNN and CDR2 as SYGVQD (reference sequence). This specimen belongs to a study of cytomegalovirus exposure and HLA in healthy donors. The PCR had 60 Vbeta and 13 Jbeta primers. Produced via immunoSEQ multiplex PCR; TCRdb's table is partial and in-frame only. In the table there are 150,000 to 200,000 clones, around 79% of which are singletons. Notes on the study in general: HLA allele associations emerged for around 15,000 TCR beta sequences in a later analysis, at 0.05 false discovery rate. Per a later analysis, HLA-associated TCR beta chains showed more clonal expansion than other, equally common TCR beta chains. A previous analysis found most TCR beta V segments productive roughly 87% or roughly 30% of the time.

It was healthy bone marrow donors who served as donors. This clonotype was sampled from a man aged 50 to 59 in good health and CMV-seropositive. The material sequenced was PBMCs. The chain combines TRBV10-1 with TRBJ1-2, with 11 bases that match TRBD1. CDR3 region: CASSPDRGQGGYTF. The CDR3 bases are TGCGCCAGCAGTCCGGACAGGGGGCAGGGTGGCTACACCTTC.